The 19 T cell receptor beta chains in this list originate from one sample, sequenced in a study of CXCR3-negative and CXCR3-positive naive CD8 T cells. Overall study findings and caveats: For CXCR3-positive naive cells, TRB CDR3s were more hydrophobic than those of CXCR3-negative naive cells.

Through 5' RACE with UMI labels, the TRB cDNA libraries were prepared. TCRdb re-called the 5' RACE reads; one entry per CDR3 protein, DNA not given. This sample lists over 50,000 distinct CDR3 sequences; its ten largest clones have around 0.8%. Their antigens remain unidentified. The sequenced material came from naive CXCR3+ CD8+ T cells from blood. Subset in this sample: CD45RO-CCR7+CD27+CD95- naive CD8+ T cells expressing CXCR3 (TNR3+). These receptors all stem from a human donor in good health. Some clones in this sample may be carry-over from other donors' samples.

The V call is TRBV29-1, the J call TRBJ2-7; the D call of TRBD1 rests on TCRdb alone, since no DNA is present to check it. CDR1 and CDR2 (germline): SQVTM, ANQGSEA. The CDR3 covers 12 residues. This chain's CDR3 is CSVGDGDYEQYF.

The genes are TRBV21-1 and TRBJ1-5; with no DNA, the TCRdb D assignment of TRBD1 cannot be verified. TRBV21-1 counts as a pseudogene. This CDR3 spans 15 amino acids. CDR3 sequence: CASSNPPGDNQPQHF.

CDR3 residues: CASSLGRGLKNYGYTF. V and J are TRBV27 and TRBJ1-2; TCRdb gives TRBD1 as the D gene, but with no DNA this cannot be confirmed. The germline CDR1 and CDR2 sequences are MNHEY and SMNVEV (reference sequence). The CDR3 length is 16 residues.

CDR3 residues: CASSLEGADQPQHF. The chain has TRBV7-8 and TRBJ1-5; TCRdb calls TRBD1, which cannot be checked without DNA. The CDR3 contains 14 residues. Germline V CDR1 and CDR2: SGHVS, FQNEAQ. Supplemented by reference TRBV7-8 and TRBJ1-5, the full variable domain reads GAGVSQSPRYKVAKRGQDVALRCDPISGHVSLFWYQQALGQGPEFLTYFQNEAQLDKSGLPSDRFFAERPEGSVSTLKIQRTQQEDSAVYLCASSLEGADQPQHFGDGTRLSIL.

The chain's CDR3 is CASTPGLSNTGELFF. This chain joins TRBV23-1 and TRBJ2-2; the TRBD2 assignment by TCRdb is unverifiable without DNA. TRBV23-1 is an ORF; its function is uncertain. The CDR3 has 15 residues.

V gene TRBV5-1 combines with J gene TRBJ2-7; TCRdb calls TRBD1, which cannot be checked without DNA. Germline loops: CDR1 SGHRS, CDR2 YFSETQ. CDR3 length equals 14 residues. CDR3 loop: CASSPDRGLHEQYF. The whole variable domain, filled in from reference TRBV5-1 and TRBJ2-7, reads KAGVTQTPRYLIKTRGQQVTLSCSPISGHRSVSWYQQTPGQGLQFLFEYFSETQRNKGNFPGRFSGRQFSNSRSEMNVSTLELGDSALYLCASSPDRGLHEQYFGPGTRLTVT.

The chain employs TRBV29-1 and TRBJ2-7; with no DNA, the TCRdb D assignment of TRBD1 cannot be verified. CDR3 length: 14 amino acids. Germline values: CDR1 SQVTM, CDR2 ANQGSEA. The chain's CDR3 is CSVEGTGETYEQYF.

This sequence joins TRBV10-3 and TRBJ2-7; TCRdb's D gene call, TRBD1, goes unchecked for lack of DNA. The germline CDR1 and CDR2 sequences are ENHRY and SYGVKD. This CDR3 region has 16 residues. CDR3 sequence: CAISESGQGGSYEQYF.

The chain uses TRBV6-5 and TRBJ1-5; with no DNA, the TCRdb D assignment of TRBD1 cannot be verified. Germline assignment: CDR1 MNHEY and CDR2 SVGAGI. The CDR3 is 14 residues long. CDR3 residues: CASSVRQGNQPQHF.

This CDR3 is CSVGGQGGTEAFF. The chain has TRBV29-1 and TRBJ1-1; TCRdb lists TRBD1, though no DNA is available to test this call. There are 13 residues in the CDR3. The germline V gene has CDR1 SQVTM and CDR2 ANQGSEA.

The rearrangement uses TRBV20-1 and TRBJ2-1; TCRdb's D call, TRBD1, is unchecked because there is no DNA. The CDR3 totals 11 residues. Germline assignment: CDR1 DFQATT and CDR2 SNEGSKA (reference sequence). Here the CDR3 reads CSARTGVEQFF.

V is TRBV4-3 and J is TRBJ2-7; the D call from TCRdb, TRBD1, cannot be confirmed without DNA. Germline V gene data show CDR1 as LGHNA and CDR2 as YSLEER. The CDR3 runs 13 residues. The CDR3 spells CASSPKPGYEQYF.

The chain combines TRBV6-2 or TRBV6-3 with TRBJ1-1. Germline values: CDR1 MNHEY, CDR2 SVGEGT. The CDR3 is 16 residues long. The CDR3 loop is CASRPAGGGMNTEAFF.

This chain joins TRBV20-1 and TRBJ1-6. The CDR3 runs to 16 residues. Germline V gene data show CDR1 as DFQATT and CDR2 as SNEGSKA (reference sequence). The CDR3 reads CSARELLGSYNSPLHF.

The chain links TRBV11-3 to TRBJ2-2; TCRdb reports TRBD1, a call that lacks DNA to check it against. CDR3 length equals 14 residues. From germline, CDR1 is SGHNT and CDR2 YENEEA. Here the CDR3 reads CASSFAGGTGELFF.

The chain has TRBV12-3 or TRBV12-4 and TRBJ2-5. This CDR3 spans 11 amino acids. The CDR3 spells CASSFGETQYF.

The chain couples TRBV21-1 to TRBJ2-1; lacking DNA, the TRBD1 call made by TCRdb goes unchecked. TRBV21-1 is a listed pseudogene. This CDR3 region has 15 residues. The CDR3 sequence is CASSLQDTIYNEQFF.

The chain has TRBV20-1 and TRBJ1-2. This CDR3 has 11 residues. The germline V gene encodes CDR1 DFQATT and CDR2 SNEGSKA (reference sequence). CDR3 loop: CSARWDYGYTF.

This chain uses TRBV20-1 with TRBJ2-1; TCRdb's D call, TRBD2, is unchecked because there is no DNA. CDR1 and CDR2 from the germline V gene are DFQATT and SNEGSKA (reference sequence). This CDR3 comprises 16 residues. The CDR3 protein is CSARDSQGLALNEQFF.